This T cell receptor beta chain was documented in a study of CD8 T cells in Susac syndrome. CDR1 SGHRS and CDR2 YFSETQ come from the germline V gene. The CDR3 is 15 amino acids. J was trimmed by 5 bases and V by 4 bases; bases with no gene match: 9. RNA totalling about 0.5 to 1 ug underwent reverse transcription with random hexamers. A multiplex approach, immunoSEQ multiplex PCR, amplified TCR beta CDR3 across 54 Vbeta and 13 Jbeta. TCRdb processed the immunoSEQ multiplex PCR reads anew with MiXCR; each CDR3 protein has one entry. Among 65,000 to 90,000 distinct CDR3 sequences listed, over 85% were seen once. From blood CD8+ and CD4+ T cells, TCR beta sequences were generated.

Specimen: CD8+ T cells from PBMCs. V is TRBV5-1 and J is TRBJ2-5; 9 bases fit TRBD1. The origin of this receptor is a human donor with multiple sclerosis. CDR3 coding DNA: TGCGCCAGCAGCGGCGGGACAGGGCAGGCGGAGACCCAGTACTTC. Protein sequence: CASSGGTGQAETQYF.